The 10 T cell receptor beta chains reported below all come from one sample, sequenced in a study of vaccination effects on CD4 cells after COVID-19. Sequencing was performed with immunoSEQ multiplex PCR; in TCRdb, only in-frame clones are kept and a portion is missing. The sample lists tens of thousands of clones, about 73% seen once, with over 9.5% in the top ten. No antigen has been assigned to these receptors. After expansion with viral peptide pools in the ViraFEST assay, antigen-specific CD4+ T cells were sequenced. The culture ran for roughly ten days, and then CD4+ T cells were isolated. The sequenced sample was CD4+ T cells from PBMCs cultured with HCoV-229E spike peptides, obtained before COVID-19 vaccination. The receptors originated from a human donor who received a COVID-19 vaccine.

The chain is built from TRBV30 and TRBJ1-2; unclear D gene. Germline V gene lookup returns CDR1 GTSNPN and CDR2 SVGIG (reference sequence). Trimming took 8 bases from V and 0 from J, leaving 13 bases between them. This CDR3 has 13 amino acids. CDR3 in DNA: TGTGCCCGGCAACAGTTGACTAACTATGGCTACACCTTC. Translated, it gives CARQQLTNYGYTF.

This sequence joins TRBV5-6 and TRBJ2-5, with 11 bases lining up with TRBD2. Trimming at V came to 1 base and at J to 2 bases, leaving 7 bases not matched to a gene. Germline-derived CDR1 and CDR2 are SGHDT and YYEEEE. This CDR3 comprises 17 residues. The CDR3 sequence: CASSLRNSGGEQETQYF. The CDR3 region has the DNA TGTGCCAGCAGCTTGAGAAATAGCGGGGGGGAACAAGAGACCCAGTACTTC. Full variable domain (remainder filled in from reference TRBV5-6 and TRBJ2-5): DAGVTQSPTHLIKTRGQQVTLRCSPKSGHDTVSWYQQALGQGPQFIFQYYEEEERQRGNFPDRFSGHQFPNYSSELNVNALLLGDSALYLCASSLRNSGGEQETQYFGPGTRLLVL.

The chain couples TRBV10-3 to TRBJ2-2, with TRBD1 matching 8 bases. The CDR3 totals 16 residues. Germline lookup yields CDR1 ENHRY and CDR2 SYGVKD. The junction had 6 bases not matched to a gene; V was cut back by 5 bases and J by 1 base. The CDR3 loop reads CAISLGTGGNTGELFF. The CDR3 nucleotides are TGTGCCATCAGTCTTGGGACAGGAGGGAACACCGGGGAGCTGTTTTTT.

The V and J genes are TRBV6-4 and TRBJ2-3; TRBD2 matches 10 bases. With 8 bases clipped from V and 2 bases from J, the junction kept 1 base outside the gene matches. Germline assignment: CDR1 MRHNA and CDR2 SNTAGT. This CDR3 region has 13 residues. CDR3 residues: CASGTSDTDTQYF. The CDR3 bases are TGTGCCAGCGGGACTAGCGACACAGATACGCAGTATTTT.

The chain is built from TRBV25-1 and TRBJ1-1; D is uncertain. Germline V lookup: CDR1 MGHDK, CDR2 SYGVNS. V lost 3 bases and J lost 5, with 7 bases in between. There are 12 residues in the CDR3. CDR3 DNA: TGTGCCAGCAGTGAGGTTACTACTGAAGCTTTCTTT. Amino acid sequence: CASSEVTTEAFF.

V is TRBV27 and J is TRBJ1-2; tentatively, D is TRBD1 (6 bases). The germline V gene has CDR1 MNHEY and CDR2 SMNVEV (reference sequence). The CDR3 spans 14 residues. V dropped 0 bases and J dropped 8 bases, with 13 bases sitting between them. CDR3 bases: TGTGCCAGCAGTTTATCGTCCCAGGGGCGGGGCTACACCTTC. This sequence encodes CASSLSSQGRGYTF.

The V call is TRBV14, the J call TRBJ2-3; TRBD2 aligns across 11 bases. With V trimmed by 1 base and J by 2 bases, 5 bases remained unmatched. The CDR3 covers 17 residues. Per germline, CDR1 SGHDN and CDR2 FVKESK. CDR3: CASSQGLAGGLTDTQYF. The DNA of the CDR3 is TGTGCCAGCAGCCAAGGTCTAGCGGGGGGCCTCACAGATACGCAGTATTTT. Full variable domain (missing parts from reference TRBV14 and TRBJ2-3): EAGVTQFPSHSVIEKGQTVTLRCDPISGHDNLYWYRRVMGKEIKFLLHFVKESKQDESGMPNNRFLAERTGGTYSTLKVQPAELEDSGVYFCASSQGLAGGLTDTQYFGPGTRLTVL.

CDR3 DNA sequence: TGTGCCAGCAGTTGGATGAGTGGGAACACTGAAGCTTTCTTT. This translates into CASSWMSGNTEAFF. The chain recombines TRBV27 with TRBJ1-1; D is ambiguous. Germline loops: CDR1 MNHEY, CDR2 SMNVEV (reference sequence). The CDR3 totals 14 residues. Trimming removed 4 bases from V and 1 base from J, with 10 bases in between.

The chain combines TRBV10-3 with TRBJ2-1, with no clear D. From germline, CDR1 is ENHRY and CDR2 SYGVKD. The CDR3 is 11 amino acids. V lost 3 bases, J lost 9 bases, and 6 bases lay in between. CDR3 sequence reads: CAISDYGEQFF. In DNA, the CDR3 is TGTGCCATCAGTGACTATGGTGAGCAGTTCTTC.

This chain joins TRBV7-2 and TRBJ2-3, with 9 bases aligning to TRBD2. The CDR3 has 16 amino acids. CDR1 SGHTA and CDR2 FQGNSA come from the germline V gene. V trimming: 5 bases; J trimming: 3 bases; junction bases outside the gene matches: 9. The CDR3 is CASSAGGGAGTDTQYF. The CDR3 region has the DNA TGTGCCAGCAGCGCAGGCGGGGGGGCCGGGACAGATACGCAGTATTTT.